This TCR beta chain was identified during a study of cytomegalovirus exposure and HLA in healthy donors. 13 Jbeta primers and 60 Vbeta primers were used for the PCR. TCRdb keeps only in-frame clones here, not all; method: immunoSEQ multiplex PCR. In the table there are some 180,000 clones, around 75% of which are singletons. There are a few counts of this clone. This receptor was identified in a male donor in good health and CMV-seronegative. Material for sequencing was PBMCs.

The CDR3 DNA reads as TGTGCCAGCAGCCATCGCACGGGGGATTCGAACTATGGCTACACCTTC. Amino acids: CASSHRTGDSNYGYTF. The gene calls are TRBV4-2 and TRBJ1-2, with a possible D match to TRBD1 (5 bases). Trimming took off 3 bases at V and 2 bases at J, with 16 bases between the two ends. This CDR3 region has 16 residues. Per the germline V gene, CDR1 is LGHNA and CDR2 is YNFKEQ.